This T cell receptor (beta chain) is drawn from a study of T cell responses to AZD1222 COVID-19 vaccine. Researchers grouped second doses given at about 4 or about 12 weeks into one pool. In germline, CDR1 is SGHRS, CDR2 YFSETQ. V lost 4 bases, J lost 7 bases, and 9 bases stayed unmatched. There are 16 residues in the CDR3. Study-wide findings and caveats: Females made up more of the donors, who were largely white British, and clonal diversity may have come out too low. Elevations in Spike-specific TCR breadth and depth followed administration of two AZD1222 doses. Spike-spanning, vaccine-associated CD4 TCRs were dominant at 160-218 and 743-854.

Details on this clone: Its antigen is unidentified.

The data were produced by immunoSEQ multiplex PCR, yet TCRdb's version contains in-frame clones alone and is incomplete. The data show 150,000 to 200,000 clones, with just over 90% seen just once and less than 1.3% held by the top ten. The sequences come from peripheral blood, collected 28 days after the second AZD1222 dose. The clonotype comes from an adult who received the AZD1222 COVID-19 vaccine. The chain has TRBV5-1 and TRBJ2-2; 11 nucleotides line up with TRBD2. The CDR3 sequence: CASSRLLAGVGGELFF. The CDR3 DNA sequence: TGCGCCAGCAGCCGACTACTAGCGGGGGTTGGCGGGGAGCTGTTTTTT.